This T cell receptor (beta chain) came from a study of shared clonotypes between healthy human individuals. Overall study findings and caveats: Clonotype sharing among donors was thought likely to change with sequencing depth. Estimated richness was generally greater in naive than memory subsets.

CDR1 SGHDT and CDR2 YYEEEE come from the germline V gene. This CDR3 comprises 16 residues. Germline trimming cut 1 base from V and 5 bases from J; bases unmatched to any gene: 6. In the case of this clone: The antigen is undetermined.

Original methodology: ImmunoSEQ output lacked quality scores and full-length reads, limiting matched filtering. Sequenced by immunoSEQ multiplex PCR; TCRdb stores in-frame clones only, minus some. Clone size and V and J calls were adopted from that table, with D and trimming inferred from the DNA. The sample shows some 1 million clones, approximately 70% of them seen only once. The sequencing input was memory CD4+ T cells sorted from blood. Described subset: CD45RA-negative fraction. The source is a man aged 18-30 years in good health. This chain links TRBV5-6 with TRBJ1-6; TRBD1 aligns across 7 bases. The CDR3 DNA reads TGTGCCAGCAGCTTGCGGACTACAGGGGATAATTCACCCCTCCACTTT. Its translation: CASSLRTTGDNSPLHF.